Presented here are 20 T cell receptor beta chains from one specimen sequenced in a study of blood T cell repertoires in COVID-19. Produced via immunoSEQ multiplex PCR; TCRdb's table is partial and in-frame only. Counted here are about 260,000 clones, roughly 86% occurring once; the ten biggest clones make up about 5.2%. Input material: peripheral blood. The receptors were sampled from a woman aged 55-69 years with COVID-19, enrolled during active disease.

This clone was seen just once. The chain combines TRBV7-2 with TRBJ1-1, with 12 bases identical to TRBD1. This CDR3 region has 15 residues. Germline-derived CDR1 and CDR2 are SGHTA and FQGNSA. V lost 5 bases to trimming and J lost 5 bases; unmatched junction nucleotides: 6. The CDR3 sequence is CASSQGQGAWTEAFF. The CDR3 DNA follows: TGTGCCAGCAGCCAGGGACAGGGGGCCTGGACTGAAGCTTTCTTT.

This chain connects TRBV15 to TRBJ2-3; D unclear. CDR3 length equals 15 residues. Germline CDR1 reads LNHNV; CDR2 reads YYDKDF (reference sequence). Trimming removed 0 bases at V and 2 bases at J, with 9 bases between. The CDR3 loop reads CATSRDGQFTDTQYF. CDR3 nucleotide sequence: TGTGCCACCAGCAGAGATGGTCAGTTCACAGATACGCAGTATTTT.

V usage is TRBV7-8 and J usage is TRBJ2-7, with 10 bases lining up with TRBD2. This CDR3 region has 18 residues. The V gene end was trimmed by 4 bases and the J gene end by 0 bases; junction bases not matched to a gene: 12. Germline CDR1 and CDR2: SGHVS and FQNEAQ. In nucleotides, the CDR3 is TGTGCCAGCAGCTCCCCAATGTGGGCTAGCGGGAGCTCCTACGAGCAGTACTTC. The encoded protein is CASSSPMWASGSSYEQYF.

The V and J genes are TRBV11-2 and TRBJ1-1; no clear D. The V gene lost 5 bases and the J gene lost 5 bases, with 15 bases spanning the gap. Germline V lookup: CDR1 SGHAT, CDR2 FQNNGV. CDR3 size: 14 residues. This CDR3 reads CASSHGVGRTEAFF. The CDR3 bases are TGTGCCAGCAGCCACGGGGTGGGGAGGACTGAAGCTTTCTTT. The entire variable domain, with the rest obtained from reference TRBV11-2 and TRBJ1-1, is as follows: EAGVAQSPRYKIIEKRQSVAFWCNPISGHATLYWYQQILGQGPKLLIQFQNNGVVDDSQLPKDRFSAERLKGVDSTLKIQPAKLEDSAVYLCASSHGVGRTEAFFGQGTRLTVV.

The chain couples TRBV25-1 to TRBJ1-1, with D maybe TRBD1 (6 bases). Trimming cost V 1 base and J 7 bases, with 10 bases left between them. The CDR3 covers 13 residues. Germline values: CDR1 MGHDK, CDR2 SYGVNS. The CDR3 region has the DNA TGTGCCAGCAGTGAATGGGGGCAACGTGAAGCTTTCTTT. It translates to CASSEWGQREAFF.

The CDR3 DNA follows: TGTGCCAGTAGTACAATCGAGGGTTCAGCGTACAATGAGCAGTTCTTC. It specifies CASSTIEGSAYNEQFF. The chain couples TRBV19 to TRBJ2-1, with a possible D match to TRBD2 (5 bases). This CDR3 has 16 amino acids. In germline, CDR1 is LNHDA, CDR2 SQIVND (reference sequence). The V end lost 4 bases, the J end lost 4 bases, and 17 bases lay between the germline ends.

This sequence joins TRBV27 and TRBJ2-1; 7 bases line up with TRBD2. There are 18 residues in the CDR3. CDR1 is MNHEY, CDR2 SMNVEV, per germline (reference sequence). The trim removed 7 bases at V and 7 bases at J, leaving 22 bases unmatched. The DNA for the CDR3 is TGTGCCAGCACTAAGATCCCTTTTCTAGCGGCCGCCGGGAATGAGCAGTTCTTC. It encodes CASTKIPFLAAAGNEQFF.

The chain recombines TRBV5-4 with TRBJ2-1, with 7 bases fitting TRBD2. Germline CDR1 reads SGHNT; CDR2 reads YYREEE (reference sequence). V shed 4 bases, J shed 9 bases, and the junction held 7 bases outside the gene matches. CDR3 length equals 13 residues. The CDR3 sequence: CASSLEIAGEQFF. As DNA, the CDR3 is TGTGCCAGCAGCCTCGAGATAGCGGGTGAGCAGTTCTTC. The full variable domain, its missing parts supplied by reference TRBV5-4 and TRBJ2-1, is ETGVTQSPTHLIKTRGQQVTLRCSSQSGHNTVSWYQQALGQGPQFIFQYYREEENGRGNFPPRFSGLQFPNYSSELNVNALELDDSALYLCASSLEIAGEQFFGPGTRLTVL.

This clone has a handful of counts. The rearrangement uses TRBV5-6 and TRBJ1-5; 8 bases match TRBD1. The germline V gene encodes CDR1 SGHDT and CDR2 YYEEEE. The CDR3 covers 15 residues. The J segment lost 4 bases and the V segment lost 3 bases, leaving 6 bases of the junction unmatched. CDR3 DNA: TGTGCCAGCAGCTCAGGGACAGGTCGGAATCAGCCCCAGCATTTT. Amino acids: CASSSGTGRNQPQHF.

The chain carries TRBV5-4 and TRBJ2-3, with 9 bases aligning to TRBD2. CDR1 and CDR2 from the germline V gene are SGHNT and YYREEE (reference sequence). V shed 0 bases and J 1 base; nucleotides not matched to a gene: 0. The CDR3 has 15 residues. CDR3 loop: CASSLVAGGTDTQYF. DNA of the CDR3: TGTGCCAGCAGCTTGGTAGCGGGAGGCACAGATACGCAGTATTTT. The full variable domain, completed using reference TRBV5-4 and TRBJ2-3, is ETGVTQSPTHLIKTRGQQVTLRCSSQSGHNTVSWYQQALGQGPQFIFQYYREEENGRGNFPPRFSGLQFPNYSSELNVNALELDDSALYLCASSLVAGGTDTQYFGPGTRLTVL.

V usage is TRBV9 and J usage is TRBJ2-5; perhaps TRBD2 as D (6 bases). The CDR3 runs to 14 residues. V was shortened by 0 bases and J by 4 bases, with 10 bases between the two germline ends. Germline V gives CDR1 SGDLS, CDR2 YYNGEE. DNA for the CDR3: TGTGCCAGCAGCGTAGGTAGCGGAGGAGAGACCCAGTACTTC. Encoded protein: CASSVGSGGETQYF.

The chain recombines TRBV5-6 with TRBJ1-5, with D unresolved. This CDR3 comprises 14 residues. Per germline, CDR1 SGHDT and CDR2 YYEEEE. Trimming removed 5 bases from V and 6 bases from J, with 15 bases in between. The CDR3 reads CASSSRWPGQPQHF. CDR3 DNA: TGTGCCAGCAGTTCCAGGTGGCCCGGTCAGCCCCAGCATTTT.

The chain is built from TRBV9 and TRBJ2-1; TRBD2 agrees at 11 bases. Germline lookup yields CDR1 SGDLS and CDR2 YYNGEE. The J segment lost 5 bases and the V segment lost 2 bases, leaving 3 bases of the junction unmatched. The length of the CDR3 is 15 residues. The CDR3 bases are TGTGCCAGCAGCGTGAGACTAGCGGGGAACAATGAGCAGTTCTTC. Its translation: CASSVRLAGNNEQFF.

Of note for this clone: Other nucleotide sequences from this sample produce the same CDR3. The CDR3 nucleotides are TGCGCCAGCAGCCTAGTAGGGACTAGCGGGATAGGCAATGAGCAGTTCTTC. Translation: CASSLVGTSGIGNEQFF. The chain has TRBV5-1 and TRBJ2-1, with 13 positions matching TRBD2. This CDR3 is 17 amino acids long. Germline assignment: CDR1 SGHRS and CDR2 YFSETQ. V lost 4 bases and J lost 6; bases outside the gene matches: 10.

The chain has TRBV10-1 and TRBJ2-3, with 7 bases fitting TRBD1. Looked up from germline, CDR1 is WNHNN and CDR2 is SYGVQD (reference sequence). The CDR3 is made up of 16 amino acids. V was pared by 3 bases and J by 0 bases, with 6 bases of the junction left unmatched. Here the CDR3 DNA reads TGCGCCAGCAGTGATAATTCAGGGGGTAGCACAGATACGCAGTATTTT. Translating gives CASSDNSGGSTDTQYF.

The CDR3 loop reads CASSLSPGNGYTF. In nucleotides, the CDR3 is TGTGCCAGCAGCTTGTCCCCAGGCAATGGCTACACCTTC. The V gene is TRBV5-4, the J gene TRBJ1-2; D not certain. There are 13 residues in the CDR3. CDR1 is SGHNT and CDR2 is YYREEE in the germline V gene (reference sequence). The V end lost 1 base, the J end lost 6 bases, and 10 bases lay between the germline ends.

The CDR3: CASSPTGSQETQYF. CDR3 coding DNA: TGTGCCAGTAGCCCGACAGGGTCCCAAGAGACCCAGTACTTC. V and J are TRBV19 and TRBJ2-5, with 7 bases aligning to TRBD1. This CDR3 has 14 residues. The junction had 5 bases not matched to a gene; V was cut back by 6 bases and J by 1 base. Germline CDR1 reads LNHDA; CDR2 reads SQIVND (reference sequence).

This clone occurred a few times. This sequence joins TRBV28 and TRBJ2-7, with TRBD1 matching over 9 bases. Trimming took 7 bases from V and 2 from J; bases not matched to a gene: 9. This CDR3 is 15 amino acids long. From germline, CDR1 is MDHEN and CDR2 SYDVKM. This CDR3 reads CASTNTGGWTYEQYF. In DNA, the CDR3 is TGTGCCAGCACTAACACAGGGGGCTGGACCTACGAGCAGTACTTC.

V is TRBV3-1 (or the pseudogene TRBV3-2) and J is TRBJ1-5; D call uncertain. Germline CDR1 and CDR2: LGHDT and YNNKEL (reference sequence). CDR3 length: 11 residues. Trimming left V 1 base short and J 11 bases short, with 6 bases between. The CDR3 loop reads CASSQGEAQHF. The CDR3 nucleotides read TGTGCCAGCAGCCAAGGGGAGGCCCAGCATTTT.

The sample holds one count of this clone. The CDR3 loop is CASSPVRSSYNEQFF. The CDR3 coding sequence is TGTGCCAGCAGCCCCGTGAGGAGCTCCTACAATGAGCAGTTCTTC. This chain connects TRBV7-3 to TRBJ2-1; no clear D. Trimming took 5 bases from V and 0 from J, leaving 11 bases between them. The CDR3 totals 15 residues. From germline, CDR1 is SGHTA and CDR2 FQGTGA.